A selection of T cell receptor beta chains follows, all from one sample in a study of shared clonotypes between healthy human individuals. Only in-frame clones appear in the TCRdb table, and some are missing; sequencing was by immunoSEQ multiplex PCR. Of around 480,000 clones listed, almost 80% were seen once; the top ten hold around 13%. Sequenced input: PBMCs. The source of these receptors is a middle-aged woman in good health. Some clones in this sample may be carry-over from other donors' samples. The CDR3 runs from the conserved cysteine through the conserved F or W. Fields, in order: V gene, CDR3 length, CDR3 protein.

TRBV7-6,16,CASSKGTSASTDTQYF
TRBV27,16,CASSLYMTVSAQPQHF
TRBV19,16,CASSRGASGGDNEQFF
TRBV10-1,15,CASSAGWASTDTQYF
TRBV15,15,CATSRRTGGRSPLHF
TRBV7-9,16,CASSLVQGPNTGELFF
TRBV28,16,CASSWDIGGGNTEAFF
TRBV28,16,CASSLRRWGKNYGYTF
TRBV21-1,17,CASSKGSSPSENYEQYF
TRBV11-1,15,CASSPGLASDNEQFF
TRBV27,14,CASSKLADAYEQYF
TRBV5-6,14,CASSFGPERNTIYF
TRBV25-1,15,CASSVPGLNTGELFF
TRBV9,18,CASSVATSGDEPIYEQYF
TRBV11-2,12,CASSLGTSPLHF
TRBV1,15,CTSNQAGGSGQPQHF
TRBV9,14,CASSADRGSYEQYF
TRBV6-5,16,CASSYSSGVANTEAFF
TRBV28,15,CASSLPDRGLTEAFF
TRBV19,13,CASTFSGANVLTF
TRBV7-2,14,CASSSFEGNYEQYF
TRBV5-4,15,CASSLGGRVTDTQYF
TRBV28,16,CASSSPQREGPYEQYF
TRBV28,12,CATTPRDSPLHF
TRBV18,15,CASSPDGQGGLEQYF
TRBV6-6,15,CASSPGTGGGNTIYF
TRBV11-3,16,CASSLDGGRGQGEQFF
TRBV5-1,13,CASSLDVGGEAFF
TRBV2,14,CASRLAGASDTQYF
TRBV6-4,15,CASSDGAGVTDTQYF
TRBV18,14,CASSPPSDRYEQYF
TRBV5-1,15,CASSLAVGQKGKAFF
TRBV6-5,15,CASSHRTGGRYEQYF
TRBV4-1,13,CASSQSRGNEQYF
TRBV19,14,CASSQRTENTEAFF
TRBV30,16,CAWSVGRALFTDTQYF
TRBV2,15,CASSPDRDSNQPQHF
TRBV6-6,16,CASSYSRLAGSYEQYF
TRBV7-2,13,CASSSQPSGEQFF
TRBV10-3,15,CAISASGTGGETQYF
TRBV30,17,CAWRRVLGQYSNQPQHF
TRBV5-1,16,CASSLVGQGITGELFF
TRBV6-1,18,CASSEALVGPWGGNEQFF
TRBV29-1,12,CSANRGGDTQYF
TRBV28,16,CASSWEGSGQGYEQYF
TRBV4-2,17,CASSQDGRGGAGEKLFF
TRBV6-1,14,CASATEGAFREAFF
TRBV6-5,16,CASSYLAGWFQEKLFF
TRBV7-3,12,CASSFLAGEQYF
TRBV7-2,16,CASSLHGARLAYEQYF
TRBV10-3,14,CAISETTGGTEAFF
TRBV19,15,CASSIAAGNSYEQYF
TRBV7-2,15,CASSQRGGAGNTIYF
TRBV6-6,15,CASSYSTGGYDEQFF
TRBV7-9,14,CASSLDGQVGPKFF
TRBV28,14,CASSPGLEAYEQYF
TRBV5-4,15,CASSSGRQSTDTQYF
TRBV19,13,CASKAGNSYEQYF
TRBV7-9,16,CASSLGSGLAGYEQYF